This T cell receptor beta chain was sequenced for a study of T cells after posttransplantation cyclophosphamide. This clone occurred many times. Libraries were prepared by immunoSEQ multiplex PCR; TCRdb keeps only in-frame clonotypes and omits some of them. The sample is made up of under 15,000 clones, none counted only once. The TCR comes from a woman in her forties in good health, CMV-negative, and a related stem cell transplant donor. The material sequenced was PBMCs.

The CDR3 coding sequence is TGTGCCAGCAGGGGGGGGAGCGGGGCTGGCACAGATACGCAGTATTTT. Residues: CASRGGSGAGTDTQYF. J is TRBJ2-3 and V is TRBV12-3 or TRBV12-4; 7 nucleotides match TRBD2. The CDR3 is made up of 16 amino acids. Trimming took 6 bases from V and 1 from J; bases not matched to a gene: 10.